Listed below are T cell receptor beta chains from one sample, sequenced in a study of T cells in Graves' hyperthyroidism and ophthalmopathy. Using its own MiXCR run on the multiplex PCR reads, TCRdb lists one record per CDR3 protein. The profile covers about 540,000 distinct CDR3 sequences, with around 42% appearing a single time and around 8% taken by the ten largest. The sample comprised peripheral blood or thyroid tissue (not recorded which). Receptors originate from a woman aged 18-30 years with Graves' hyperthyroidism. Both conserved end residues are part of each CDR3. D genes are given only for firm matches. Clone size is given for some rows only: seen once, a few or many times, or a class if the clone is expanded.

CSILESGFYGYTF TGCAGCATCCTGGAGTCAGGCTTCTATGGCTACACCTTC TRBV29-1 - TRBJ1-2 -
CSARVAGGSYELYF - TRBV20-1 - TRBJ2-7 -
CASSLPRAVNTEAFF TGTGCCAGCAGCTTACCGAGGGCGGTGAACACTGAAGCTTTCTTT TRBV5-6 - TRBJ1-1 many
CASTLLPGQGNTEAFF TGTGCCAGCACCCTGTTACCTGGACAGGGGAACACTGAAGCTTTCTTT TRBV5-6 TRBD1 TRBJ1-1 few
CAWSGAGATSNYGYTF TGTGCCTGGAGTGGTGCGGGGGCGACTTCTAACTATGGCTACACCTTC TRBV30 - TRBJ1-2 -
CANTPTRSDTQYF TGTGCCAACACCCCGACTAGGTCAGATACGCAGTATTTT TRBV19 - TRBJ2-3 -
CASSLRQNTGELFF TGTGCCAGCAGTTTAAGGCAGAACACCGGGGAGCTGTTTTTT TRBV12-3/TRBV12-4 - TRBJ2-2 many
CASSLGVAGEDTQYF TGTGCCAGCAGCTTAGGAGTAGCGGGTGAAGATACGCAGTATTTT TRBV7-9 TRBD2 TRBJ2-3 few
CATSRAREAGSPLHF TGTGCCACCAGCAGAGCCCGGGAGGCAGGGTCACCCCTCCACTTT TRBV15 - TRBJ1-6 once
CASRRGREETFF TGTGCCAGCAGACGCGGGAGGGAGGAAACTTTCTTT TRBV3-1 - TRBJ1-1 few
CATSRGQGTNYGYTF TGTGCCACCAGCAGAGGCCAAGGGACCAACTATGGCTACACCTTC TRBV15 - TRBJ1-2 many
CASSPMPTTGSNTGELFF TGTGCCAGTAGTCCCATGCCCACGACAGGGTCGAACACCGGGGAGCTGTTTTTT TRBV19 TRBD1 TRBJ2-2 -
CAISESVESTEAFF TGTGCCATCAGTGAGTCGGTGGAGTCCACTGAAGCTTTCTTT TRBV10-3 - TRBJ1-1 many
CAISEGHRNEQYF TGTGCCATCAGTGAAGGACACCGAAACGAGCAGTACTTC TRBV10-3 - TRBJ2-7 -
CASPPSASYEQYF TGTGCCAGCCCCCCTAGCGCCTCCTACGAGCAGTACTTC TRBV7-8 - TRBJ2-7 -
CSAKIDRAGSYSSYNSPLHF TGCAGTGCTAAGATCGACAGGGCGGGTTCCTACAGCTCCTATAATTCACCCCTCCACTTT TRBV20-1 TRBD1 TRBJ1-6 -
CASSAYTTEAFF TGTGCCAGCAGTGCTTACACAACTGAAGCTTTCTTT TRBV25-1 - TRBJ1-1 many
CASSFSLQGGLAGGMDEQFF TGCGCCAGCAGCTTTAGTCTACAGGGCGGACTAGCGGGAGGGATGGATGAGCAGTTCTTC TRBV5-1 TRBD2 TRBJ2-1 -
CASSLGEGYGYTF TGTGCCAGCAGTTTAGGGGAAGGGTATGGCTACACCTTC TRBV27 - TRBJ1-2 many
CASSDLFGYTF TGTGCCAGCAGTGACCTCTTTGGCTACACCTTC TRBV2 - TRBJ1-2 many
CASTGETQYF TGTGCCAGCACAGGCGAGACCCAGTACTTC TRBV3-1 - TRBJ2-5 many
CASSLGGTGNSYEQYF TGTGCCAGCAGCTTAGGGGGGACAGGCAACTCCTACGAGCAGTACTTC TRBV13 TRBD1 TRBJ2-7 many
CASSPQSDRSYGYTF TGCGCCAGCAGCCCACAGTCCGACAGGTCCTATGGCTACACCTTC TRBV4-1 - TRBJ1-2 many
CASKSAWGGAFF TGTGCCAGCAAGTCTGCTTGGGGAGGAGCTTTCTTT TRBV11-2 - TRBJ1-1 once
CASRLLESQGGYTFGSGTVGKLFF - TRBV2 - TRBJ1-4 -
CASSEYPGTVKSEAFF TGTGCCAGCAGTGAATATCCGGGGACCGTTAAATCTGAAGCTTTCTTT TRBV25-1 - TRBJ1-1 many
CASSLVVTRIYEQYF TGTGCCAGCAGCTTAGTTGTAACTAGAATCTACGAGCAGTACTTC TRBV7-8 - TRBJ2-7 many
CASSSNRDRGLPEQYF TGTGCCAGCAGCTCGAACCGGGACAGGGGCCTACCCGAGCAGTACTTC TRBV7-2 TRBD1 TRBJ2-7 -
CASSEVGGPGPGRSGELFF TGTGCCAGCAGTGAAGTAGGTGGGCCGGGACCGGGAAGATCCGGGGAGCTGTTTTTT TRBV2 - TRBJ2-2 many
CSATGLGGRSNQPQHF TGCAGTGCTACGGGACTAGGAGGGAGGAGCAATCAGCCCCAGCATTTT TRBV20-1 - TRBJ1-5 -
CSVVSGDEKLFF TGCAGCGTTGTCTCGGGGGATGAAAAACTGTTTTTT TRBV29-1 - TRBJ1-4 many
CASSLPGQGARYGYTF TGCGCCAGCAGTCTTCCGGGACAGGGGGCCCGCTATGGCTACACCTTC TRBV5-1 TRBD1 TRBJ1-2 many
CAISPAEATGSEAFF TGTGCCATCAGTCCTGCGGAGGCAACGGGGTCTGAAGCTTTCTTT TRBV10-3 - TRBJ1-1 -
CASSVSGSSYNEQFF TGTGCCAGCAGCGTCAGCGGGAGCTCCTACAATGAGCAGTTCTTC TRBV7-9 TRBD2 TRBJ2-1 few
CATSYPGTGTYEQYF TGTGCCACCAGTTACCCCGGGACAGGGACCTACGAGCAGTACTTC TRBV6-5 TRBD1 TRBJ2-7 -
CSARGTQGGGELFF TGCAGTGCTAGAGGAACACAGGGCGGCGGGGAGCTGTTTTTT TRBV20-1 - TRBJ2-2 many
CASSDGWEQFF TGTGCCAGCAGCGACGGATGGGAGCAGTTCTTC TRBV13 - TRBJ2-1 few
CASSPGLAAKNIQYF TGTGCCAGCAGCCCCGGACTAGCGGCCAAAAACATTCAGTACTTC TRBV7-9 TRBD2 TRBJ2-4 -
CASSLDAGGLQDTQYF TGTGCCAGCAGCTTAGATGCGGGAGGGCTTCAAGATACGCAGTATTTT TRBV7-2 TRBD2 TRBJ2-3 -
CASSNDGSTEAFF TGCGCCAGCAGCAACGACGGCAGCACTGAAGCTTTCTTT TRBV5-1 - TRBJ1-1 many
CSVGPGELFF TGCAGCGTTGGACCCGGGGAGCTGTTTTTT TRBV29-1 - TRBJ2-2 -
CASSVAGTANYGYTF TGTGCCAGTAGTGTTGCTGGTACGGCTAACTATGGCTACACCTTC TRBV19 - TRBJ1-2 -
CASSLGRLAGMTDTQYF TGTGCCAGCAGCTTAGGGCGACTAGCGGGAATGACAGATACGCAGTATTTT TRBV11-3 TRBD2 TRBJ2-3 few
CASSLSWVTGELFF TGTGCCAGCAGCTTATCATGGGTCACCGGGGAGCTGTTTTTT TRBV7-2 - TRBJ2-2 many
CASSEGGGKAPGELFF TGTGCCAGCAGTGAAGGTGGGGGGAAAGCGCCCGGGGAGCTGTTTTTT TRBV6-1 - TRBJ2-2 many
CSVEVGVYEQYF TGCAGCGTTGAGGTTGGAGTTTACGAGCAGTACTTC TRBV29-1 - TRBJ2-7 many
CASSSHSGGNYEQYF TGTGCCAGCAGCTCGCATTCGGGAGGAAACTACGAGCAGTACTTC TRBV7-4 TRBD2 TRBJ2-7 -
CASSQANGTDTQYF TGCGCCAGCAGCCAAGCCAACGGAACAGATACGCAGTATTTT TRBV4-1 - TRBJ2-3 few
CASSWALLASADTGELFF TGCGCCAGCAGCTGGGCCTTACTAGCTTCCGCGGACACCGGGGAGCTGTTTTTT TRBV5-1 - TRBJ2-2 -
CASSFRPGQGDSPLHF TGTGCCAGCAGCTTTCGTCCTGGACAGGGGGATTCACCCCTCCACTTT TRBV7-2 TRBD1 TRBJ1-6 many
CAIKDSAESYEQYF TGTGCCATCAAGGACTCGGCGGAGTCCTACGAGCAGTACTTC TRBV10-3 - TRBJ2-7 -
CASSLGPGGLIEQYF TGTGCCAGCAGCCTAGGGCCGGGGGGTCTTATCGAGCAGTACTTC TRBV13 TRBD2 TRBJ2-7 many
CASSLAWDRASYEQYF TGTGCCAGCAGCTTAGCGTGGGACAGGGCTTCGTACGAGCAGTACTTC TRBV7-2 TRBD1 TRBJ2-7 -
CASSETSGTSPLHF TGTGCCAGCAGTGAGACTAGCGGGACTTCACCCCTCCACTTT TRBV6-1 - TRBJ1-6 -
CASSYRRSSNTGELFF TGTGCCAGCAGCTATCGTCGGAGCTCGAACACCGGGGAGCTGTTTTTT TRBV9 - TRBJ2-2 many
CASSPLQGYEQYF TGTGCCAGCTCACCACTTCAGGGCTACGAGCAGTACTTC TRBV18 - TRBJ2-7 many
CSVDREGNTEAFF TGCAGCGTAGACAGGGAAGGGAACACTGAAGCTTTCTTT TRBV29-1 TRBD1 TRBJ1-1 many
CASSLAGAWEAFF TGTGCCAGCAGCCTGGCTGGGGCATGGGAAGCTTTCTTT TRBV7-9 - TRBJ1-1 -
CASTGTPGKPGELFF TGTGCCAGCACTGGGACCCCCGGGAAGCCCGGGGAGCTGTTTTTT TRBV9 - TRBJ2-2 few